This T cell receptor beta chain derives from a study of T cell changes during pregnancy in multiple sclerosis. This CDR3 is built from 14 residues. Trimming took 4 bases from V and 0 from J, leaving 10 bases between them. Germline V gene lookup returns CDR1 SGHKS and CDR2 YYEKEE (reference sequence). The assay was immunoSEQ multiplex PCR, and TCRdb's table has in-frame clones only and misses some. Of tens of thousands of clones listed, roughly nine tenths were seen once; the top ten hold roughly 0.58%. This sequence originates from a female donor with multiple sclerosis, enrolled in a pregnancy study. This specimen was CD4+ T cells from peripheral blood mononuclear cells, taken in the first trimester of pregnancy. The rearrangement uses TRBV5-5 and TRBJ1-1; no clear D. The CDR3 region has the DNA TGTGCCAGCAGCCCGCCCGGTTTGAACACTGAAGCTTTCTTT. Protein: CASSPPGLNTEAFF.